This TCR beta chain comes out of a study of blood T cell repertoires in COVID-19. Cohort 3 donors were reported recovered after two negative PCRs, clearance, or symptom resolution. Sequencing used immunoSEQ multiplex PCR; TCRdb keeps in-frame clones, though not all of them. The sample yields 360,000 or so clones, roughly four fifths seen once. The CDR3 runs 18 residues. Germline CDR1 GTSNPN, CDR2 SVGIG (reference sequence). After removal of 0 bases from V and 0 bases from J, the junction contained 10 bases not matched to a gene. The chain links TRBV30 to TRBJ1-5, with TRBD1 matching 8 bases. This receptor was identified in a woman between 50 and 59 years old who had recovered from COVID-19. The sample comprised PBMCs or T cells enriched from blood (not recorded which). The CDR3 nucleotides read TGTGCCTGGAGTGTAAATAGGGACAGGCAGTATAGCAATCAGCCCCAGCATTTT. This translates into CAWSVNRDRQYSNQPQHF. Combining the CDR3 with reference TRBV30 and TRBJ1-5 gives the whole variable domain SQTIHQWPATLVQPVGSPLSLECTVEGTSNPNLYWYRQAAGRGLQLLFYSVGIGQISSEVPQNLSASRPQDRQFILSSKKLLLSDSGFYLCAWSVNRDRQYSNQPQHFGDGTRLSIL.